This entry is about one TCR beta chain. The data originate from a study of blood T cell repertoires in COVID-19. Overall study: The samples span acute and convalescent COVID-19 from the United States, Italy and Spain. PBMCs, B-cell-depleted T cells, or T cells were the source of the cDNA or gDNA that made up the material.

The Seattle patients, enrolled during active infection, were followed longitudinally. Study processing details: Amplification of reference gene primers was used by the study to estimate nucleated cell counts. TCRdb keeps only in-frame clones here, not all; method: immunoSEQ multiplex PCR. V and J calls plus clone size are reproduced from that table; the DNA served to infer D and trimming. The sample consists of roughly 210,000 clones, around 80% of them appearing once. This TCR derives from a woman of 80 years or more with COVID-19, enrolled during active disease. Sequencing was performed on peripheral blood.

The CDR3 DNA is TGTGCCAGCAGCTTAGCCAGGGTGGGTCAGCCCCAGCATTTT. Translation: CASSLARVGQPQHF. The chain recombines TRBV7-2 with TRBJ1-5; TRBD1 is a possible D gene (5 bases). Trimming removed 0 bases from V and 6 bases from J, with 9 bases in between. The length of the CDR3 is 14 residues. CDR1 and CDR2 from the germline V gene are SGHTA and FQGNSA.